This TCR beta chain was sequenced for a study of shared clonotypes between healthy human individuals. Study overall: Samples came from a couple of female and a few male donors aged 18 to 49.

Study observations and caveats: Sharing across four donors was highest in naive CD4 (roughly 5%) and lowest in memory CD8 (approximately 0.4%).

Terminally differentiated effector memory CD45RA+ cells were excluded from the naive CD8 cells, which were CD45RO-negative and positively selected for CCR7. Profiled with immunoSEQ multiplex PCR; TCRdb holds only in-frame clones, not every one. The table lists 2 million or so clones, just under 95% of them singletons. Germline values: CDR1 SGHTA, CDR2 FQGNSA. Unmatched junction bases numbered 2, after V lost 3 bases and J lost 2 bases. This CDR3 spans 14 amino acids. As regards this clone: Its antigen is as yet unknown.

Sequencing was performed on naive CD8+ T cells sorted from blood. The receptor was isolated from a man between 18 and 35 years old in good health. The chain combines TRBV7-2 with TRBJ2-3; 7 bases are a match to TRBD2. CDR3 bases: TGTGCCAGCAGCTTCCTAGCGGACACAGATACGCAGTATTTT. Translating gives CASSFLADTDTQYF.